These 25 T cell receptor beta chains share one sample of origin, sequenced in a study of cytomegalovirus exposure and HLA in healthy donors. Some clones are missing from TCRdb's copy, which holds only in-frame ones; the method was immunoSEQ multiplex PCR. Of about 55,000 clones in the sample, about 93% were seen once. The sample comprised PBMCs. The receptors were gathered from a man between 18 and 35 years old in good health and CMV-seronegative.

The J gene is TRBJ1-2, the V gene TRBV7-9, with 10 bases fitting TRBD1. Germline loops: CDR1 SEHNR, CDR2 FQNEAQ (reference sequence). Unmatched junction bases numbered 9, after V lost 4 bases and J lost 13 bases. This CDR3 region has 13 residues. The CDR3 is CASSSRTGGSGTF. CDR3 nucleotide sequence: TGTGCCAGCAGCTCGCGGACAGGGGGAAGTGGCACCTTC.

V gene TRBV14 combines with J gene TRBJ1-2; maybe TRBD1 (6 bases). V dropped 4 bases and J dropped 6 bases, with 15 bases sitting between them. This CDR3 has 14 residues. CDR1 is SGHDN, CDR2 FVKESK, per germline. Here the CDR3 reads CASSRNRAGDGYTF. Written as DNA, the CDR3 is TGTGCCAGCAGCCGTAACAGGGCCGGCGATGGCTACACCTTC.

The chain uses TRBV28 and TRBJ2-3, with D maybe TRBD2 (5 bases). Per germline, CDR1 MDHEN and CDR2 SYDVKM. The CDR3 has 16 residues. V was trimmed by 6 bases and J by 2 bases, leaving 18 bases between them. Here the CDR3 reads CASSPSVQRNTDTQYF. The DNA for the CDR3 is TGTGCCAGCAGCCCATCGGTCCAGCGGAACACAGATACGCAGTATTTT.

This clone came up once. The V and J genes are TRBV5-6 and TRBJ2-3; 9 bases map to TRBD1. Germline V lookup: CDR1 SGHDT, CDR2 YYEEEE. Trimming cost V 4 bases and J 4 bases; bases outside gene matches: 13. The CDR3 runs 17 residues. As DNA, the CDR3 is TGTGCCAGCAGCCCTGCTTTTGGGACAGGGAGTCCAGATACGCAGTATTTT. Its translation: CASSPAFGTGSPDTQYF.

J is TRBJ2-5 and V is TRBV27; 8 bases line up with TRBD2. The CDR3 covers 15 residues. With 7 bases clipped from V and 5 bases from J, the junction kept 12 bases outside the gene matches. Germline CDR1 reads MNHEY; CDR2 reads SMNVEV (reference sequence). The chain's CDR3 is CASTSAGALGETQYF. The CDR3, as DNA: TGTGCCAGCACCTCAGCGGGAGCGTTGGGGGAGACCCAGTACTTC.

The CDR3 region has the DNA TGTGCCAGCAGTTTCGGGGAGCCCCAGCATTTT. Its translation is CASSFGEPQHF. J is TRBJ1-5 and V is TRBV6-1; D not certain. CDR3 size: 11 residues. Germline V CDR1 and CDR2: MNHNS, SASEGT. The germline V and J ends were trimmed by 5 bases and 8 bases, with 7 bases remaining between them.

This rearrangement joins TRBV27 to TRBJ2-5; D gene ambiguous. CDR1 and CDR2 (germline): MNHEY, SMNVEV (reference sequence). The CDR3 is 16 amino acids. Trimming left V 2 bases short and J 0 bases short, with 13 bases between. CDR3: CASSLMFPRDQETQYF. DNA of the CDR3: TGTGCCAGCAGTTTAATGTTCCCCCGGGACCAAGAGACCCAGTACTTC.

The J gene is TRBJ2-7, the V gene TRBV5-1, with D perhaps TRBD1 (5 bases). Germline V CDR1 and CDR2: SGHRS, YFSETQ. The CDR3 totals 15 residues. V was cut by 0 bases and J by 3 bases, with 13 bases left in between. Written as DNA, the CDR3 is TGCGCCAGCAGCTTGGTCGAGAATCAGGGCTACGAGCAGTACTTC. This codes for CASSLVENQGYEQYF.

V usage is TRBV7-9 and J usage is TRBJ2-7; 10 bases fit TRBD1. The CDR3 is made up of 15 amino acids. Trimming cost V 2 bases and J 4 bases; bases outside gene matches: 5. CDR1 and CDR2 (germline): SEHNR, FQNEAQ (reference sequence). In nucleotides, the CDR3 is TGTGCCAGCAGCTTAACCGGACAGGGGGGTTACGAGCAGTACTTC. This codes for CASSLTGQGGYEQYF.

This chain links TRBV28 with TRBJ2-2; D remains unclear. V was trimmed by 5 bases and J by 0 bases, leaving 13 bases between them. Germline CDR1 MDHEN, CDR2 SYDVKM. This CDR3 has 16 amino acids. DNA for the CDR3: TGTGCCAGCAGTCGACTCCACGAAACGAACACCGGGGAGCTGTTTTTT. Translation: CASSRLHETNTGELFF.

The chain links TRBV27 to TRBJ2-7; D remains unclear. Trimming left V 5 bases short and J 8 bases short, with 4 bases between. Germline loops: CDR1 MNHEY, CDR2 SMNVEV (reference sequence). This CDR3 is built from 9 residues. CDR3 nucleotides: TGTGCCAGCAGTCACAAGCAGTACTTC. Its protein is CASSHKQYF.

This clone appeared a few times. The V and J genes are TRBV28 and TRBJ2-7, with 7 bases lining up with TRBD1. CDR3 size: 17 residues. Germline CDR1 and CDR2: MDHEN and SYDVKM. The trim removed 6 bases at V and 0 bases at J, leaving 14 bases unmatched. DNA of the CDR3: TGTGCCAGCAGCCTAGTACTTCTGGACAGGAGCTCCTACGAGCAGTACTTC. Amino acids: CASSLVLLDRSSYEQYF.

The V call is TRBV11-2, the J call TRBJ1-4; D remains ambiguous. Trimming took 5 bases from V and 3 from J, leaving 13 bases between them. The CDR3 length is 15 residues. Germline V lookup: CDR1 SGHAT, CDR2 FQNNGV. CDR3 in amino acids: CASSPHGVPNEKLFF. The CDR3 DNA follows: TGTGCCAGCAGCCCTCACGGGGTCCCTAATGAAAAACTGTTTTTT.

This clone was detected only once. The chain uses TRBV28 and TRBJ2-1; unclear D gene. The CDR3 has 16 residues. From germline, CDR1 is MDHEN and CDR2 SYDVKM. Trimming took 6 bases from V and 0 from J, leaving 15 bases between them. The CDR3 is CASSTKHRRSYNEQFF. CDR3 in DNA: TGTGCCAGCAGCACTAAACACCGCCGCTCCTACAATGAGCAGTTCTTC. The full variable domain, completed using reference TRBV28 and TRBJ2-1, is DVKVTQSSRYLVKRTGEKVFLECVQDMDHENMFWYRQDPGLGLRLIYFSYDVKMKEKGDIPEGYSVSREKKERFSLILESASTNQTSMYLCASSTKHRRSYNEQFFGPGTRLTVL.

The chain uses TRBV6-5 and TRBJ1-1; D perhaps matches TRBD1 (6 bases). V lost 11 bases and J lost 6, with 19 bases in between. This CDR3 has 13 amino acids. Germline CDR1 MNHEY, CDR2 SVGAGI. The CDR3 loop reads CAVTPGAGAEAFF. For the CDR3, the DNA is TGTGCCGTTACCCCAGGGGCGGGCGCTGAAGCTTTCTTT.

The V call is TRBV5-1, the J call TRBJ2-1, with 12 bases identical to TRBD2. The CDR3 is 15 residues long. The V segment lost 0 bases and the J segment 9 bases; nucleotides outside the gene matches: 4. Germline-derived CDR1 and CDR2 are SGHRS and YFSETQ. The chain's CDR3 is CASSLDPSGRGEQFF. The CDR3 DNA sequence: TGCGCCAGCAGCTTGGATCCTAGCGGGAGGGGTGAGCAGTTCTTC.

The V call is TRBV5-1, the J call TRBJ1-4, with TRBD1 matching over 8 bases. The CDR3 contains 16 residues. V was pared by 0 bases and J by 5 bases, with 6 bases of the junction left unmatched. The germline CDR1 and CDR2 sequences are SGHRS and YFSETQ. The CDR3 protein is CASSLAGTGGNEKLFF. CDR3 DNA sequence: TGCGCCAGCAGCTTGGCCGGGACAGGAGGGAATGAAAAACTGTTTTTT.

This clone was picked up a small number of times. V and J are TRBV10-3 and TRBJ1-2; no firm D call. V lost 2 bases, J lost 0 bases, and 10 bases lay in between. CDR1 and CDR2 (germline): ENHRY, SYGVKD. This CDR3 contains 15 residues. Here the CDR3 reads CAISEGRGANYGYTF. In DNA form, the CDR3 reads TGTGCCATCAGTGAGGGTCGGGGAGCTAACTATGGCTACACCTTC.

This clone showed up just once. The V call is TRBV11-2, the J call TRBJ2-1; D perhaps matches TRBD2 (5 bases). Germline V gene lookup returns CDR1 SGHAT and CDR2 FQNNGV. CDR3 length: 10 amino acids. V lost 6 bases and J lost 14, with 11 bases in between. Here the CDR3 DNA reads TGTGCCAGCAGTCTGGAGGCCAAGTTCTTC. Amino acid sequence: CASSLEAKFF.

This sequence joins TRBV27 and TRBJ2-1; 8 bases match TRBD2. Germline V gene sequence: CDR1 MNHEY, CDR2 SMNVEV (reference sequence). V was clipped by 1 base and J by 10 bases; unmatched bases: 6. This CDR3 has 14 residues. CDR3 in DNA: TGTGCCAGCAGTTTATTTCCAGCGGGAGTGGAGCAGTTCTTC. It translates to CASSLFPAGVEQFF.

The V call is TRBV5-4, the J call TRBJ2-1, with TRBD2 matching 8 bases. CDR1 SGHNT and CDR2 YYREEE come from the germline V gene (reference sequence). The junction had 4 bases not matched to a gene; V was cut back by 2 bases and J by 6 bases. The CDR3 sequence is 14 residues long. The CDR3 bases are TGTGCCAGCAGCTTTACCGGGACTAGCAATGAGCAGTTCTTC. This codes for CASSFTGTSNEQFF.

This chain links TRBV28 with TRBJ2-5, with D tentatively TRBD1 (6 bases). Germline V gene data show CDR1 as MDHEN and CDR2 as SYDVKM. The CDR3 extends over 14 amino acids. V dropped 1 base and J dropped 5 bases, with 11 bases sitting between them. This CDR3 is CASSLSGAGETQYF. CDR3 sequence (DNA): TGTGCCAGCAGTTTATCAGGGGCTGGGGAGACCCAGTACTTC. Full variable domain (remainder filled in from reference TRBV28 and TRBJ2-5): DVKVTQSSRYLVKRTGEKVFLECVQDMDHENMFWYRQDPGLGLRLIYFSYDVKMKEKGDIPEGYSVSREKKERFSLILESASTNQTSMYLCASSLSGAGETQYFGPGTRLLVL.

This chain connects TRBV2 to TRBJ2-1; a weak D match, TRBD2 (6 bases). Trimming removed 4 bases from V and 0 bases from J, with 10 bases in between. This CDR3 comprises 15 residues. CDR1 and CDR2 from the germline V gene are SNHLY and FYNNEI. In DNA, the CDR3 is TGTGCCAGCAGTGCTACTAGCAGCTCCTACAATGAGCAGTTCTTC. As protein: CASSATSSSYNEQFF. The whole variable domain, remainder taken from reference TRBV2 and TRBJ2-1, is EPEVTQTPSHQVTQMGQEVILRCVPISNHLYFYWYRQILGQKVEFLVSFYNNEISEKSEIFDDQFSVERPDGSNFTLKIRSTKLEDSAMYFCASSATSSSYNEQFFGPGTRLTVL.

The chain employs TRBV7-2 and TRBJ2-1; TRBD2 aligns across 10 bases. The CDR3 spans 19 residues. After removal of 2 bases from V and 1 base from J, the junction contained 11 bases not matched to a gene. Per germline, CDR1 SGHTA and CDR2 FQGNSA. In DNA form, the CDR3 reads TGTGCCAGCAGCTTAACTAGCGGGAAAGGCTTGGGATCCTACAATGAGCAGTTCTTC. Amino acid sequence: CASSLTSGKGLGSYNEQFF.

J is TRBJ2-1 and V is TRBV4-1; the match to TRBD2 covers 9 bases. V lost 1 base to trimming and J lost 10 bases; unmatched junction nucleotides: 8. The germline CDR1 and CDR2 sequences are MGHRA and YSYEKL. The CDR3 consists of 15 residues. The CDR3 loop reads CASSQVAGGRGEQFF. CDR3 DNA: TGCGCCAGCAGCCAAGTGGCGGGAGGGCGCGGGGAGCAGTTCTTC.